This TCR beta chain was recovered during a study of long-term antiretroviral therapy in people with HIV. Participants who had HIV were, without exception, treated in the United States. Samples held roughly 0.9-10 million cryopreserved PBMC before DNA extraction. Whole-study results and caveats: All blood samples came from the years 2004 to 2017, possibly under older ART regimens.

Details on this clone: Its matching antigen is unknown.

Germline CDR1 GTSNPN, CDR2 SVGIG (reference sequence). The CDR3 has 14 residues. The V gene lost 1 base and the J gene lost 1 base, with 11 bases spanning the gap. Version v3.0 of the immunoSEQ assay ran at survey level. Sequenced by immunoSEQ multiplex PCR; TCRdb stores in-frame clones only, minus some. The table has approximately 35,000 clones, around 94% seen once. This sequence joins TRBV30 and TRBJ2-7; D is perhaps TRBD2 (5 bases). The sequenced sample was unsorted PBMCs, obtained 4.1 years after starting antiretroviral therapy. The TCR sequence derives from a woman between 50 and 59 years old with HIV. The CDR3 loop reads CAWSGPEGSYEQYF. The CDR3 DNA follows: TGTGCCTGGAGTGGCCCCGAGGGATCCTACGAGCAGTACTTC.